This record concerns one TCR beta chain sequence. In germline, CDR1 is GTSNPN, CDR2 SVGIG (reference sequence). This CDR3 contains 11 residues. Between the trimmed V and J ends, which lost 2 bases and 6 bases, there was a span of 8 bases. The data were obtained in a study of blood T cell repertoires in COVID-19. Study-level background: COVID-19 samples from acute and convalescent phases originated in the United States, Italy and Spain.

In the authors' methods: Amplification of reference gene primers provided the estimated nucleated cell counts. Libraries were prepared by immunoSEQ multiplex PCR; TCRdb keeps only in-frame clonotypes and omits some of them. V and J calls and clone size are those listed in that table; D and trimming were worked out from the DNA. The sample has fewer than 350,000 clones; around 86% are singletons. The V and J genes are TRBV30 and TRBJ2-7; D might be TRBD2 (5 bases). Sequencing input: peripheral blood. The clonotype originates from a woman aged 25 to 39 who had recovered from COVID-19. CDR3 protein: CAWSYGGEQYF. Written as DNA, the CDR3 is TGTGCCTGGAGTTATGGAGGCGAGCAGTACTTC.